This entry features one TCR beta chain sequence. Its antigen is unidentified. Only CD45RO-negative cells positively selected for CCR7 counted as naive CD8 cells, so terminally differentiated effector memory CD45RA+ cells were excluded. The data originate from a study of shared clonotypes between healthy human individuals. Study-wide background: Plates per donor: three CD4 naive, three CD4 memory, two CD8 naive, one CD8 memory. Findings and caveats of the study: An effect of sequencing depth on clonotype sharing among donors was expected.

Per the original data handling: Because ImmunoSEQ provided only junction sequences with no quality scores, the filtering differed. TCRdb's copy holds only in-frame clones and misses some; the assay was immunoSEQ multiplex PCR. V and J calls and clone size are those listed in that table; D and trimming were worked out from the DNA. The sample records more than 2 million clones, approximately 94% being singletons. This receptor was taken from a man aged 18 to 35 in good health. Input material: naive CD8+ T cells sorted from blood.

The CDR3 coding sequence is TGCGCCAGCAGCCAAGATTGGGACAGGGGTCCCTACAATGAGCAGTTCTTC. It codes for CASSQDWDRGPYNEQFF. The genes are TRBV4-1 and TRBJ2-1; 10 nucleotides match TRBD1. Losses at the gene ends were 0 bases for V and 2 bases for J; bases not matched to a gene: 4. The CDR3 has 17 residues. Germline CDR1 MGHRA, CDR2 YSYEKL.